A selection of T cell receptor beta chains follows, all from one sample in a study of cytomegalovirus exposure and HLA in healthy donors. Clones were sequenced by immunoSEQ multiplex PCR, and TCRdb holds only the in-frame ones, with some missing. The sample lists more than 75,000 clones; over 70% were seen once. Sample: PBMCs. The receptors derive from a man aged 40-49 years in good health and CMV-seropositive. CDR3s include the opening cysteine and the closing phenylalanine or tryptophan. D genes are given only for firm matches. Clone size is stated in some rows and not others, as once, few, many or a class when expanded.

V gene	J gene	D gene	clone size	CDR3 protein	CDR3 DNA
TRBV19	TRBJ1-1	-	-	CASSMWPPLFETEAFF	TGTGCCAGTAGTATGTGGCCACCCCTTTTTGAAACTGAAGCTTTCTTT
TRBV19	TRBJ2-7	TRBD2	-	CASSDGPGGEQYF	TGTGCCAGTAGTGACGGACCGGGGGGAGAGCAGTACTTC
TRBV2	TRBJ2-1	TRBD1	-	CASEGQPGDEQFF	TGTGCCAGCGAGGGACAGCCAGGGGATGAGCAGTTCTTC
TRBV6-1	TRBJ2-7	-	-	CASRLRGSYEQYF	TGTGCCAGCAGGCTCAGGGGCTCCTACGAGCAGTACTTC
TRBV2	TRBJ1-5	TRBD1	-	CASSGGTVMNQPQHF	TGTGCCAGCAGTGGGGGGACAGTGATGAATCAGCCCCAGCATTTT
TRBV5-1	TRBJ1-1	TRBD1	once	CASSLAGGQGATEAFF	TGCGCCAGCAGCTTGGCGGGGGGACAGGGGGCCACTGAAGCTTTCTTT
TRBV21-1	TRBJ1-2	-	-	CASNRQNTYGYTF	TGTGCCAGCAACAGACAGAATACCTATGGCTACACCTTC
TRBV5-1	TRBJ1-1	TRBD1	-	CASSWTGGGTEAFF	TGCGCCAGCAGCTGGACAGGGGGAGGCACTGAAGCTTTCTTT
TRBV5-1	TRBJ2-7	-	-	CASSLAGSSYEQYF	TGCGCCAGCAGCTTGGCGGGGAGCTCCTACGAGCAGTACTTC
TRBV29-1	TRBJ2-3	TRBD1	-	CSVLTGFRGTDTQYF	TGCAGCGTACTGACAGGGTTTCGCGGCACAGATACGCAGTATTTT
TRBV30	TRBJ2-5	-	once	CAVGHQETQYF	TGTGCGGTGGGGCACCAAGAGACCCAGTACTTC
TRBV10-3	TRBJ1-2	TRBD1	-	CASGTEYNYGYTF	TGTGCCAGCGGGACAGAATATAACTATGGCTACACCTTC
TRBV7-8	TRBJ2-5	-	-	CASTPLGGAQETQYF	TGTGCCAGCACCCCATTAGGGGGGGCCCAAGAGACCCAGTACTTC
TRBV7-9	TRBJ1-4	-	-	CASSQQTGGGEKLFF	TGTGCCAGCAGCCAGCAGACAGGCGGGGGAGAAAAACTGTTTTTT
TRBV30	TRBJ1-1	-	-	CAWSRGSGTEAFF	TGTGCCTGGTCAAGGGGGTCCGGGACTGAAGCTTTCTTT
TRBV19	TRBJ1-3	-	-	CTADKSGSFGNTIYF	TGCACTGCAGACAAGAGTGGGAGCTTCGGAAACACCATATATTTT
TRBV13	TRBJ1-4	-	few	CASSPRDMEEKLFF	TGTGCCAGCAGCCCCCGGGACATGGAGGAAAAACTGTTTTTT
TRBV7-6	TRBJ2-7	-	once	CASSLEGTFYEQYF	TGTGCCAGCAGCCTAGAGGGGACATTCTACGAGCAGTACTTC
TRBV5-1	TRBJ2-5	TRBD2	-	CASSLELAGSKTQYF	TGCGCCAGCAGCTTGGAGCTAGCGGGGTCCAAGACCCAGTACTTC
TRBV28	TRBJ1-6	TRBD1	once	CASHRARTGGASPLHF	TGTGCCAGCCATCGTGCTCGGACAGGGGGTGCTTCACCCCTCCACTTT
TRBV2	TRBJ1-2	TRBD1	-	CATTRRGSNYGYTF	TGTGCCACTACGCGCAGGGGGTCTAACTATGGCTACACCTTC
TRBV14	TRBJ1-2	-	-	CASSQDRGYTF	TGTGCCAGCAGCCAAGATCGTGGCTACACCTTC
TRBV10-3	TRBJ1-2	-	-	CAISDQAEGRAGYTF	TGTGCCATCAGTGATCAGGCCGAGGGTAGGGCTGGCTACACCTTC
TRBV5-1	TRBJ1-1	-	-	CASSLRGNTEAFF	TGCGCCAGCAGCTTAAGGGGGAACACTGAAGCTTTCTTT
TRBV29-1	TRBJ2-7	TRBD2	-	CSVDGRGGEQYF	TGCAGCGTTGACGGTCGGGGGGGGGAGCAGTACTTC
TRBV7-2	TRBJ1-5	-	-	CASSLAQAGVGQPQHF	TGTGCCAGCAGCTTAGCGCAGGCAGGGGTAGGTCAGCCCCAGCATTTT
TRBV9	TRBJ2-2	-	-	CASSVDSHLTGELFF	TGTGCCAGCAGCGTAGACTCGCACCTTACCGGGGAGCTGTTTTTT
TRBV15	TRBJ1-1	TRBD1	-	CATSTDRGNTEAFF	TGTGCCACCAGCACCGACAGGGGAAACACTGAAGCTTTCTTT
TRBV4-2	TRBJ2-3	TRBD2	-	CASSQSPDRGGKDTQYF	TGTGCCAGCAGCCAGTCCCCGGATCGGGGGGGGAAGGATACGCAGTATTTT
TRBV6-1	TRBJ2-3	-	few	CASSETGSDTQYF	TGTGCCAGCAGTGAAACAGGGTCAGATACGCAGTATTTT
TRBV6-1	TRBJ1-2	TRBD1	few	CASSPWDRAGYTF	TGTGCCAGCAGCCCTTGGGACAGGGCTGGCTACACCTTC
TRBV7-2	TRBJ2-5	TRBD2	-	CASSLVGGGVQETQYF	TGTGCCAGCAGCTTAGTTGGCGGGGGGGTTCAAGAGACCCAGTACTTC
TRBV6-1	TRBJ2-7	TRBD2	few	CASDGTSGAYEQYF	TGTGCCAGCGACGGGACTAGCGGAGCCTACGAGCAGTACTTC
TRBV4-1	TRBJ1-2	TRBD1	once	CASSQRQGGVSGYTF	TGCGCCAGCAGCCAGAGACAGGGCGGGGTATCTGGCTACACCTTC
TRBV6-5	TRBJ2-1	-	-	CASSYRETLAEQFF	TGTGCCAGCAGTTACAGGGAGACTTTGGCTGAGCAGTTCTTC
TRBV5-1	TRBJ2-1	TRBD2	-	CASSLSSGSNNEQFF	TGCGCCAGCAGCTTATCTAGCGGGAGTAACAATGAGCAGTTCTTC
TRBV7-6	TRBJ2-7	TRBD2	-	CASSPLSGGSYEQYF	TGTGCCAGCAGCCCGCTTAGCGGGGGCTCCTACGAGCAGTACTTC